This TCR beta chain was retrieved from a study of T cell changes during pregnancy in multiple sclerosis. Some clones are missing from TCRdb's copy, which holds only in-frame ones; the method was immunoSEQ multiplex PCR. The sample gives fewer than 60,000 clones, roughly 91% of which show up once; 1% to 1.5% is in the top ten. Sequenced here: peripheral blood, sampled in the second trimester of pregnancy. The origin of this receptor is a female donor with multiple sclerosis, enrolled in a pregnancy study.

Here the CDR3 reads CASSSISGSEQYF. CDR3 coding DNA: TGTGCCAGCAGCTCTATCTCAGGGTCCGAGCAGTACTTC. The chain couples TRBV7-3 to TRBJ2-7; a weak D match, TRBD1 (5 bases). The CDR3 totals 13 residues. V was pared by 4 bases and J by 6 bases, with 13 bases between. CDR1 and CDR2 (germline): SGHTA, FQGTGA.